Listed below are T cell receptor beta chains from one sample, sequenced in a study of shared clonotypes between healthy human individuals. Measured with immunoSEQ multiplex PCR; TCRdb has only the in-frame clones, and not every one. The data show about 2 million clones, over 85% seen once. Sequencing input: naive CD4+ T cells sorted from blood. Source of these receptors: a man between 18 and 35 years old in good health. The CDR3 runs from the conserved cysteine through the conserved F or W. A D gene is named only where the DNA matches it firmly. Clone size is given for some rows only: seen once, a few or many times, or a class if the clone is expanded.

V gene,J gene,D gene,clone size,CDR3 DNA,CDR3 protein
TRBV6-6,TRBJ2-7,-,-,TGTGCCAGCAGTTACGGCCAGTCCGGCTCCTACGAGCAGTACTTC,CASSYGQSGSYEQYF
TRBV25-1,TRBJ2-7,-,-,TGTGCCAGCAGTGAAGAGGGCTACGAGCAGTACTTC,CASSEEGYEQYF
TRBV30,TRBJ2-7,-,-,TGTGCCTGGAGTGAGGAAAGCGAGCAGTACTTC,CAWSEESEQYF
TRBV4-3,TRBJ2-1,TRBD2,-,TGCGCCAGCAGCCAAGTACTAGCGGGAGTTTTAAATGAGCAGTTCTTC,CASSQVLAGVLNEQFF
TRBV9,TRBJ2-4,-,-,TGTGCCAGCAGCGTAGATGAGGACGTGGTGTCCAAAAACATTCAGTACTTC,CASSVDEDVVSKNIQYF
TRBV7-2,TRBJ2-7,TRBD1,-,TGTGCCAGCAGCCTCTTACAGGGGAACGAGCAGTACTTC,CASSLLQGNEQYF
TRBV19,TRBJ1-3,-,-,TGTGCCAGTAGTATGGGCAGGGCTGGAAACACCATATATTTT,CASSMGRAGNTIYF
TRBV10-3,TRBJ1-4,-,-,TGTGCCATCAGTGATGGCGGGGGCAATGAAAAACTGTTTTTT,CAISDGGGNEKLFF
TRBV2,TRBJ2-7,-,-,TGTGCCAGCAGTGCGGCAGGAAGCTCCTACGAGCAGTACTTC,CASSAAGSSYEQYF
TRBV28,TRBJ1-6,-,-,TGTGCCAGCAGTTTTGGGGTTTGGAATTCACCCCTCCACTTT,CASSFGVWNSPLHF
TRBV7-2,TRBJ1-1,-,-,TGTGCCAGCAGCTTAGCCGCGGTGAACACTGAAGCTTTCTTT,CASSLAAVNTEAFF
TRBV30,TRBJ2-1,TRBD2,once,TGTGCCTGGGGGGGACTAGCGGGACTCAATGAGCAGTTCTTC,CAWGGLAGLNEQFF
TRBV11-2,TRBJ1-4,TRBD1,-,TGTGCCAGCAGCTCGCAGGGGGCAGTTAATGAAAAACTGTTTTTT,CASSSQGAVNEKLFF